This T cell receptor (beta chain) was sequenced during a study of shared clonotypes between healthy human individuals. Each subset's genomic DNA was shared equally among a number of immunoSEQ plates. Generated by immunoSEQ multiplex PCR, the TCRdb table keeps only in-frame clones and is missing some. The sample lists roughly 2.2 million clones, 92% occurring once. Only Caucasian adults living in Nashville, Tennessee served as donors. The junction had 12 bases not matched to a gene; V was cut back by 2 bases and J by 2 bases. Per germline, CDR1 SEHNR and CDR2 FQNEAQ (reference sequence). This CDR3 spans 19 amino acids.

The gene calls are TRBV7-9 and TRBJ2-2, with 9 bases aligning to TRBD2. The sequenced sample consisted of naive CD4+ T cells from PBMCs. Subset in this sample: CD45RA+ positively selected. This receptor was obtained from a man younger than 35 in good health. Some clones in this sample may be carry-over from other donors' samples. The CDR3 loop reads CASSLKVWLAGINTGELFF. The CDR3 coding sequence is TGTGCCAGCAGCTTAAAGGTTTGGCTAGCGGGAATAAACACCGGGGAGCTGTTTTTT.